This is a list of T cell receptor beta chains from one sample in a study of OX40 agonist ivuxolimab in advanced cancers. Generated by immunoSEQ multiplex PCR, the TCRdb table keeps only in-frame clones and is missing some. The sample includes about 51,000 clones, roughly 80% of them seen just once. The source material was CD4+ or CD8+ T cells sorted from blood, sampled in a trial of the OX40 agonist ivuxolimab. The receptors come from an adult with an advanced solid tumor such as melanoma, head and neck, liver or kidney cancer. Both conserved end residues are part of each CDR3. The order of the fields is J gene, V gene, D gene, clone size, CDR3 DNA, CDR3 protein. D genes are given only for firm matches. The listing skips clone size in some rows; elsewhere it reads once, few, many or a size class.

TRBJ1-5 TRBV7-8 . . TGTGCCAGCAGCTTACTCCGGGGGGGCAGCAATCAGCCCCAGCATTTT CASSLLRGGSNQPQHF
TRBJ2-1 TRBV4-3 TRBD2 . TGCGCCAGCAGCCAAGACGGCGGGGGGGCCTACAATGAGCAGTTCTTC CASSQDGGGAYNEQFF
TRBJ2-1 TRBV5-1 . . TGCGCCAGCAGCCTTAAAAGCGACGCTAACCACAATGAGCAGTTCTTC CASSLKSDANHNEQFF
TRBJ1-2 TRBV6-5 TRBD1 . TGTGCCAGCCGCGCAGGGGGCGTCTATGGCTACACCTTC CASRAGGVYGYTF
TRBJ1-1 TRBV4-1 TRBD1 . TGCGCCAGCAGCCAAACTCTAGGGGGCGCGGGCGTGAACACTGAAGCTTTCTTT CASSQTLGGAGVNTEAFF
TRBJ2-5 TRBV2 . . TGTGCCAGCAGTGCGGGCCCCCGGGCCCAGTACTTC CASSAGPRAQYF
TRBJ2-6 TRBV27 TRBD1 . TGTGCCAGCAGTCCCCTGAGGGGGCGCCGAGGAACTGGGGCCAACGTCCTGACTTTC CASSPLRGRRGTGANVLTF
TRBJ1-1 TRBV4-3 . once TGCGCCAGCAGCCAAGATTTACAGTACACTGAAGCTTTCTTT CASSQDLQYTEAFF
TRBJ2-5 TRBV6-1 . . TGTGCCAGCAAGGAGGGGCCAGAGACCCAGTACTTC CASKEGPETQYF
TRBJ2-5 TRBV19 . . TGTGCCAGTAGTATCCAAGAGACCCAGTACTTC CASSIQETQYF
TRBJ2-5 TRBV18 TRBD1 . TGTGCCAGCTCAGCTCTACGACAGGGGGTAATCCAAGAGACCCAGTACTTC CASSALRQGVIQETQYF
TRBJ1-3 TRBV13 TRBD1 . TGTGCCAGCAGCTTAGGTCCCCCGGACAGGGGTGACACCATATATTTT CASSLGPPDRGDTIYF
TRBJ1-4 TRBV11-3 TRBD1 . TGTGCCAGCAGCAGGGGGACAGGGAGGGAAAAACTGTTTTTT CASSRGTGREKLFF
TRBJ1-3 TRBV9 . . TGTGCCAGCAGCGTAGGCGCGTTTGGAAACACCATATATTTT CASSVGAFGNTIYF
TRBJ1-2 TRBV11-3 TRBD1 . TGTGCCAGCAGCCAGACAGGGGGTTTATCCTATGGCTACACCTTC CASSQTGGLSYGYTF
TRBJ2-3 TRBV28 . . TGTGCCAGCAGTTTAGCAGCGACAGATACGCAGTATTTT CASSLAATDTQYF
TRBJ2-3 TRBV15 TRBD1 . TGTGCCACCAGCCAAGGACAGGGAAAGGGTACGCAGTATTTT CATSQGQGKGTQYF
TRBJ1-2 TRBV27 . . TGTGCCAGCACCCCCAACAGGGTATTTAACTATGGCCACACCTTC CASTPNRVFNYGHTF
TRBJ1-5 TRBV2 . . TGTGCCAGCAGTATCGGTCCGGGAAGGGGCAATCAGCCCCAGCATTTT CASSIGPGRGNQPQHF
TRBJ1-3 TRBV21-1 . . TGTGCCAGCAGCCGTACCGACAGGGGGCCTGCAGACACCATATATTTT CASSRTDRGPADTIYF
TRBJ2-1 TRBV11-3 . . TGTGCCAGCAGCACCTCCAGCTACAATGAGCAGTTCTTC CASSTSSYNEQFF
TRBJ1-3 TRBV6-5 TRBD1 . TGTGCCAGCAGTCCATCACCCGGACAGGTCGTGGGGTCGTTT CASSPSPGQVVGSF
TRBJ1-2 TRBV4-3 TRBD1 once TGCGCCAGCAGCCGTGGAGGGGGCAGCTATGGCTACACCTTC CASSRGGGSYGYTF
TRBJ2-3 TRBV19 . . TGTGCCAGTAGTATTAGGGCAGGGACCACAGATACGCAGTATTTT CASSIRAGTTDTQYF
TRBJ1-3 TRBV4-3 . . TGCGCCAGCAGTGCGACGACTGGAAACACCATATATTTT CASSATTGNTIYF
TRBJ1-3 TRBV7-8 . . TGTGCCAGCAGCTTCTTGGGCCCTGGAAACACCATATATTTT CASSFLGPGNTIYF
TRBJ1-6 TRBV9 . . TGTCAGGAGCGGGGGGGCGATTCACCCCTCCACTTT CQERGGDSPLHF
TRBJ2-4 TRBV6-6 . . TGTGCCAGCAGTTACTCGGACACCTTGGCGTACTTC CASSYSDTLAYF
TRBJ1-2 TRBV6-5 TRBD1 . TGTGCCAGCAGGGACAGGGGGTTTGGCTACACCTTC CASRDRGFGYTF
TRBJ2-7 TRBV19 . few TGTGCCAGTAGTACGGGTGGAGGGTACGAGCAGTACTTC CASSTGGGYEQYF
TRBJ2-3 TRBV12-5 . once TGTGCTAGTGGTTTGGCTTTCGAAGGTGCAGATACGCAGTATTTT CASGLAFEGADTQYF
TRBJ1-5 TRBV18 . . TGTGCCAGCTCATTCAACAGGGCGGTCAGCAATCAGCCCCAGCATTTT CASSFNRAVSNQPQHF
TRBJ1-5 TRBV10-3 . . TGTGCCATCAGCCGAGATAGCAATCAGCCCCAGCATTTT CAISRDSNQPQHF
TRBJ2-7 TRBV11-2 TRBD1 . TGTGCCAGCAGCTTAAAGGCCAGGGGGCTCGTATACTCCTACGAGCAGTACTTC CASSLKARGLVYSYEQYF
TRBJ2-5 TRBV7-2 . . TGTGCCAGCAGCATACAACGGGGGCCTCAAGAGACCCAGTACTTC CASSIQRGPQETQYF
TRBJ1-2 TRBV4-2 TRBD1 once TGTGCCAGCAGCCAAGGGGGCAGACAGGGGGAGAGTGGCTACACCTTC CASSQGGRQGESGYTF
TRBJ1-1 TRBV27 . . TGTGCCAGCAGTTTGAAGGGCCAGAACACTGAAGCTTTCTTT CASSLKGQNTEAFF
TRBJ1-1 TRBV27 . . TGTGCCAGCAGTTTAGGGCCGGGGGGTCCGAACACTGAAGCTTTCTTT CASSLGPGGPNTEAFF
TRBJ2-1 TRBV7-2 . . TGTGCCAGCAGCTTAGTGGGGGGATATTCCTACAATGAGCAGTTCTTC CASSLVGGYSYNEQFF
TRBJ2-7 TRBV5-1 TRBD2 . TGCGCCAGCAGCTTGGCCACCCAGTCCGGACTAGCGGGGGGTAGCTTC CASSLATQSGLAGGSF
TRBJ1-1 TRBV29-1 TRBD1 . TGCAGCGTGAGGACAGGGGCAAACACTGAAGCTTTCTTT CSVRTGANTEAFF
TRBJ2-1 TRBV5-1 . . TGCGCCAGCAGCTTGGACAGGGAGGGTCCAAATGAGCAGTTCTTC CASSLDREGPNEQFF
TRBJ1-1 TRBV19 . . TGTGCCAGTAGTATAGGACAGCTACGAAATGAAGCTTTCTTT CASSIGQLRNEAFF
TRBJ2-5 TRBV5-6 TRBD2 . TGTGCCAGCAGCTTTGCCCCGGGGGGTGGCCTCCAAGAGACCCAGTACTTC CASSFAPGGGLQETQYF
TRBJ2-7 TRBV6-5 . . TGTGCCAGCAGTTACTCAACGGGTTCTGGCGAGCAGTACTTC CASSYSTGSGEQYF
TRBJ1-1 TRBV5-1 . . TGCGCCAGCAGCAATACAGGGTTTGGCACTGAAGCTTTCTTT CASSNTGFGTEAFF
TRBJ1-1 TRBV5-6 . . TGTGCCAGCACCCCGGGAGGGGCGAACACTGAAGCTTTCTTT CASTPGGANTEAFF